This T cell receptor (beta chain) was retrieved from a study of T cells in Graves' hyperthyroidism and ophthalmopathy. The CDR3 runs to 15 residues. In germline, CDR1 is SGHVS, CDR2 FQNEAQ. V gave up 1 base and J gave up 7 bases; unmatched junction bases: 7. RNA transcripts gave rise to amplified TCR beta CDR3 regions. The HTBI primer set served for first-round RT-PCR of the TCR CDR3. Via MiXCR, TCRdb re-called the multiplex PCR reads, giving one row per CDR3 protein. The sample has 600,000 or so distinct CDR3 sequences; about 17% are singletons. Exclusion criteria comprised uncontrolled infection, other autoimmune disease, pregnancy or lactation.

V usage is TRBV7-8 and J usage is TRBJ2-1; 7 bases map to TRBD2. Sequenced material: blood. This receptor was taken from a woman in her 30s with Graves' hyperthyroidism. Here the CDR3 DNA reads TGTGCCAGCAGCTTAGAGGCTAGCGGCGGTAATGAGCAGTTCTTC. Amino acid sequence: CASSLEASGGNEQFF.